The sequence of this TCR beta chain was determined in a study of T cell responses to AZD1222 COVID-19 vaccine. Repertoires were generated with immunoSEQ multiplex PCR, while TCRdb's copy carries only in-frame clones and drops some. The repertoire holds some 130,000 clones, with 90% as singletons. On this clone itself: The antigen is unknown.

Germline V gives CDR1 SGDLS, CDR2 YYNGEE. The CDR3 covers 12 residues. The ends were cut back, 1 base at V and 8 bases at J, with 7 bases in the middle. Study outcomes and limitations: Nearly half of spike-specific TCRs reportedly go after variant regions that carry no mutations. It was only after the peak T cell response that any repertoires were sampled.

The clonotype comes from an adult in good health. This chain connects TRBV9 to TRBJ2-1; no firm D call. Specimen: peripheral blood, collected on day 0 of AZD1222 vaccination. The CDR3 region has the DNA TGTGCCAGCAGCGTAAACCGGGATGAGCAGTTCTTC. Residues: CASSVNRDEQFF.